This T cell receptor (beta chain) was sequenced for a study of shared clonotypes between healthy human individuals. CDR1 and CDR2 from the germline V gene are SGHRS and YFSETQ. Trimming took off 4 bases at V and 2 bases at J, with 29 bases between the two ends. The CDR3 is made up of 20 amino acids. Of note for this clone: The antigen remains undetermined.

The repertoire was sequenced with immunoSEQ multiplex PCR; TCRdb's copy has only in-frame clones and lacks some. The table records 950,000 to 1,100,000 clones, around four fifths of them present only once. Whole-study results and caveats: Among four donors, roughly 5% of naive CD4 clonotypes were found in common.

The chain uses TRBV5-1 and TRBJ2-3, with D perhaps assigned TRBD1 or TRBD2 (8 bases each). The sequenced material came from memory CD4+ T cells sorted from blood. Subset of the sample: CD45RA-negative fraction. The receptor comes from a man in his late teens or twenties in good health. CDR3 protein: CASSLQGAIAGRPYTDTQYF. CDR3 nucleotide sequence: TGCGCCAGCAGCCTGCAGGGGGCGATAGCGGGAAGACCTTACACAGATACGCAGTATTTT.